Each of the 12 T cell receptor beta chains below was sequenced from the same sample in a study of blood T cells in healthy people across ages. It was with a sample-barcoded 5' primer and a J-beta primer mix that a second PCR of about 6 to 12 cycles was run. TCRdb used MiXCR to reprocess the 5' RACE reads, holding one entry per CDR3 protein. This table has fewer than 900,000 distinct CDR3 sequences, 49% appearing once. The sequenced sample consisted of blood. Receptors originate from a woman aged 60-75 years in good health.

The chain employs TRBV28 and TRBJ1-6; TRBD1 matches 7 bases. The trim removed 6 bases at V and 5 bases at J, leaving 7 bases unmatched. The germline gives CDR1 MDHEN, CDR2 SYDVKM. This CDR3 contains 15 residues. CDR3 region: CASRQGDADNSPLHF. CDR3 bases: TGTGCCAGCAGGCAGGGGGACGCGGATAATTCACCCCTCCACTTT.

This clonotype occurred a few times. The rearrangement joins TRBV6-4 to TRBJ2-3; 7 bases align to TRBD2. V gave up 6 bases and J gave up 2 bases; unmatched junction bases: 5. The CDR3 totals 14 residues. CDR1 is MRHNA, CDR2 SNTAGT, per germline. The CDR3: CASSALATTDTQYF. CDR3 DNA sequence: TGTGCCAGCAGCGCACTAGCGACCACAGATACGCAGTATTTT.

This clonotype came up a few times. The chain carries TRBV29-1 and TRBJ1-1; D gene unclear. Germline V lookup: CDR1 SQVTM, CDR2 ANQGSEA. The CDR3 covers 12 residues. The V end was cut by 5 bases, the J end by 12 bases, with 19 bases between. CDR3 coding DNA: TGCAGCGTTCGAGCCAGCCCTGGAGGAACTTTCTTT. As protein: CSVRASPGGTFF. Full variable domain (outside the CDR3, taken from reference TRBV29-1 and TRBJ1-1): SAVISQKPSRDICQRGTSLTIQCQVDSQVTMMFWYRQQPGQSLTLIATANQGSEATYESGFVIDKFPISRPNLTFSTLTVSNMSPEDSSIYLCSVRASPGGTFFGQGTRLTVV.

In its sample, this clonotype was seen once. The chain is built from TRBV24-1 and TRBJ2-7; TRBD1 might be the D (5 bases). The CDR3 extends over 14 amino acids. Germline V gives CDR1 KGHDR, CDR2 SFDVKD. The germline V and J ends were trimmed by 7 bases and 7 bases, with 19 bases remaining between them. CDR3 DNA sequence: TGTGCCACCAGCTTCGAAGGGGTAGGGGATGAGCAGTACTTC. It yields the protein CATSFEGVGDEQYF.

The chain employs TRBV28 and TRBJ2-3; D gene uncertain. The length of the CDR3 is 13 residues. V was cut by 10 bases and J by 6 bases, with 17 bases left in between. Germline CDR1 and CDR2: MDHEN and SYDVKM. This CDR3 is CATEAEMWDTQYF. The CDR3 region has the DNA TGTGCCACCGAGGCCGAGATGTGGGATACGCAGTATTTT. Using reference TRBV28 and TRBJ2-3 for the parts outside the CDR3, the full variable domain is DVKVTQSSRYLVKRTGEKVFLECVQDMDHENMFWYRQDPGLGLRLIYFSYDVKMKEKGDIPEGYSVSREKKERFSLILESASTNQTSMYLCATEAEMWDTQYFGPGTRLTVL.

CDR3 protein: CASSYAASGTSSYEQYF. Written as DNA, the CDR3 is TGTGCCAGCAGTTACGCCGCTAGCGGGACCAGCTCCTACGAGCAGTACTTC. The chain couples TRBV6-2 or TRBV6-3 to TRBJ2-7; 9 nucleotides agree with TRBD2. The J segment lost 0 bases and the V segment lost 2 bases, leaving 8 bases of the junction unmatched. The germline V gene encodes CDR1 MNHEY and CDR2 SVGEGT. The CDR3 covers 17 residues.

The chain uses TRBV4-2 and TRBJ2-1; TRBD1 aligns across 8 bases. Unmatched junction bases numbered 5, after V lost 2 bases and J lost 5 bases. Germline CDR1 LGHNA, CDR2 YNFKEQ. The CDR3 contains 15 residues. The CDR3 DNA sequence: TGTGCCAGCAGCCAAAGGACAGGGCCTAACAATGAGCAGTTCTTC. It translates to CASSQRTGPNNEQFF.

The chain recombines TRBV7-2 with TRBJ2-2; TRBD1 is a possible D gene (5 bases). With 1 base removed from V and 5 bases from J, the gap between germline ends came to 11 bases. The V gene's germline CDR1 is SGHTA and CDR2 FQGNSA. This CDR3 is 15 amino acids long. CDR3 nucleotides: TGTGCCAGCAGCTTAGGGCTCAGGGCAACCGGGGAGCTGTTTTTT. Translation: CASSLGLRATGELFF.

The V and J genes are TRBV5-1 and TRBJ1-5; unclear D gene. The CDR3 is 13 residues long. Germline V gives CDR1 SGHRS, CDR2 YFSETQ. V lost 5 bases and J 4 bases, leaving 10 bases between the germline ends. CDR3 residues: CASSPDENQPQHF. As DNA, the CDR3 is TGCGCCAGCAGTCCCGACGAAAATCAGCCCCAGCATTTT.

Note on this clonotype: The DNA is omitted, as the CDR3 cannot be located on it reliably, and the CDR3 follows TCRdb's listing. The chain links TRBV12-3 or TRBV12-4 to TRBJ2-7; no DNA check was done on the table's D call, TRBD2. The CDR3 is 17 residues long, ends included. CDR3 sequence reads: CASSTSGLADPLYEQYF.

The chain links TRBV18 to TRBJ2-5; D is uncertain. The J call may be incorrect, as the DNA end agrees better with TRBJ2-7. This CDR3 comprises 13 residues. Germline V gene data show CDR1 as KGHSH and CDR2 as LQKENI. The CDR3 bases are TGTGCCAGCTCACCCGATAGACACCACGAGCAGTACTTC. This sequence encodes CASSPDRHHEQYF.

The chain has TRBV12-3 or TRBV12-4 and TRBJ2-2; D is ambiguous. CDR3 length: 15 amino acids. Trimming cost V 3 bases and J 0 bases, with 8 bases left between them. The CDR3 is CASSFGRSNTGELFF. CDR3 DNA: TGTGCCAGCAGTTTTGGACGGTCGAACACCGGGGAGCTGTTTTTT.